Listed below are T cell receptor beta chains from one sample, sequenced in a study of Graves' ophthalmopathy and Graves' hyperthyroidism. Via MiXCR, TCRdb re-called the multiplex PCR reads, giving one row per CDR3 protein. The sample lists about 550,000 distinct CDR3 sequences, 35% to 45% occurring once. What was sequenced was peripheral blood or thyroid tissue (not recorded which). The receptors were sampled from an adult man with Graves' hyperthyroidism. Both conserved end residues are part of each CDR3. A D gene is named only where the DNA matches it firmly. Clone size is not always given. Where it is, it says once, few, many or a class for expanded clones.

D gene	V gene	clone size	J gene	CDR3 protein	CDR3 DNA
.	TRBV7-2	few	TRBJ1-5	CASSSGGPGTGYGTFSNQPQHF	TGTGCCAGCAGCTCGGGCGGACCCGGTACAGGGTACGGGACTTTCAGCAATCAGCCCCAGCATTTT
.	TRBV2	.	TRBJ1-6	CASSDGLAGDSPLHF	TGTGCCAGCAGTGACGGCCTAGCGGGAGATTCACCCCTCCACTTT
.	TRBV9	.	TRBJ1-5	CASTPGFGNQPQHF	TGTGCCAGCACCCCGGGGTTTGGCAATCAGCCCCAGCATTTT
.	TRBV20-1	.	TRBJ1-1	CSAKVIIGGEAFF	TGCAGTGCTAAAGTCATCATCGGGGGCGAAGCTTTCTTT
.	TRBV5-1	many	TRBJ2-7	CASSNIGAEGEQYF	TGCGCCAGCAGCAACATCGGGGCAGAAGGCGAGCAGTACTTC
TRBD2	TRBV7-6	once	TRBJ2-3	CASSLVPTSGSAADTQYF	TGTGCCAGCAGCTTAGTTCCCACTAGCGGGAGTGCGGCAGATACGCAGTATTTT
.	TRBV29-1	.	TRBJ1-3	CSVEASTIYF	TGCAGCGTTGAGGCTAGCACCATATATTTT
TRBD1	TRBV19	many	TRBJ2-5	CASSSPGGVGQETQYF	TGTGCCAGTAGTAGTCCAGGGGGCGTCGGACAAGAGACCCAGTACTTC
.	TRBV19	many	TRBJ1-2	CASKEGYYGYTF	TGTGCCAGTAAGGAGGGGTATTATGGCTACACCTTC
TRBD1	TRBV2	many	TRBJ2-2	CASSGQGSTGELFF	TGTGCCAGCTCGGGACAGGGGAGTACCGGGGAGCTGTTTTTT
.	TRBV3-1	few	TRBJ1-5	CASSQDRDDQPQHF	TGTGCCAGCAGCCAAGACAGAGATGATCAGCCCCAGCATTTT
TRBD1	TRBV7-8	many	TRBJ2-2	CASSFKRGQGLFNTGELFF	TGTGCCAGCAGCTTTAAGAGGGGACAGGGGCTTTTTAACACCGGGGAGCTGTTTTTT
TRBD1	TRBV2	.	TRBJ2-7	CASGATGTGSSEQYF	TGTGCCAGCGGTGCTACAGGGACAGGGTCCTCCGAGCAGTACTTC
.	TRBV29-1	.	TRBJ2-7	CSVAVASSNEQYF	TGCAGCGTTGCGGTAGCCAGCTCCAATGAGCAGTACTTC
.	TRBV14	.	TRBJ1-2	CASSPIPERANYGYTF	TGTGCCAGCTCACCTATTCCCGAGAGGGCTAACTATGGCTACACCTTC
.	TRBV13	.	TRBJ1-3	CASSQDGWDSGNTIYF	TGCGCCAGCAGCCAAGACGGATGGGATTCTGGAAACACCATATATTTT
.	TRBV20-1	.	TRBJ1-2	CSAPDSRPHDYGYTF	TGCAGTGCGCCGGACAGCCGACCTCACGACTATGGCTACACCTTC
.	TRBV6-6	.	TRBJ2-1	CASSFLERNEQFF	TGTGCCAGCAGTTTCCTGGAGCGCAATGAGCAGTTCTTC
.	TRBV5-1	.	TRBJ2-5	CASSLGVTNQETQYF	TGCGCCAGCAGCTTGGGGGTCACCAACCAAGAGACCCAGTACTTC
TRBD1	TRBV20-1	.	TRBJ2-1	CSARDRGLGEQFF	TGCAGTGCTAGGGACAGGGGACTTGGAGAGCAGTTCTTC
.	TRBV11-2	many	TRBJ1-1	CASSLYRNTEAFF	TGTGCCAGCAGCTTGTACAGGAACACTGAAGCTTTCTTT
TRBD1	TRBV2	.	TRBJ2-5	CASRVVTGGGETQYF	TGTGCCAGCAGGGTCGTGACAGGGGGCGGTGAGACCCAGTACTTC
TRBD1	TRBV29-1	.	TRBJ2-7	CSVPTGASYEQYF	TGCAGCGTTCCGACAGGGGCCTCCTACGAGCAGTACTTC
.	TRBV12-3/TRBV12-4	many	TRBJ2-2	CASSLSEDTGELFF	TGTGCCAGCAGTTTATCGGAGGACACCGGGGAGCTGTTTTTT
.	TRBV5-1	many	TRBJ1-1	CASSLGDTIVDTEAFF	TGCGCCAGCAGCCTGGGGGACACCATAGTTGACACTGAAGCTTTCTTT
.	TRBV5-1	many	TRBJ2-2	CASSWGPTGELFF	TGCGCCAGCAGCTGGGGCCCCACCGGGGAGCTGTTTTTT
TRBD2	TRBV7-9	many	TRBJ2-7	CASSFGLADDEQYF	TGTGCCAGCAGCTTTGGACTAGCGGACGACGAGCAGTACTTC
TRBD2	TRBV7-2	few	TRBJ2-3	CASSLQRLAGNTQYF	TGTGCCAGCAGCTTACAAAGGCTAGCGGGAAATACGCAGTATTTT
TRBD2	TRBV12-5	.	TRBJ2-5	CASGWIGTSGRQETQYF	TGTGCTAGTGGTTGGATAGGGACTAGCGGGCGCCAAGAGACCCAGTACTTC